This T cell receptor (beta chain) was sequenced for a study of CD8 T cells in ankylosing spondylitis. Study observations and caveats: The study identified a TCR beta motif of roughly eight highly homologous variants that appeared characteristic of ankylosing spondylitis blood. Significantly higher representation of disease-linked clones was reported for matched ankylosing spondylitis synovial fluid.

The ends lost 4 bases at V and 5 bases at J; junction bases unmatched: 15. Germline V gives CDR1 MDHEN, CDR2 SYDVKM. This CDR3 contains 17 residues. Of note for this clonotype: Its antigen remains unknown.

A single record per CDR3 protein comes from TCRdb applying MiXCR to the 5' RACE reads. The sample has hundreds of thousands of distinct CDR3 sequences, 20% to 30% seen once. Sequencing input: blood, either unsorted or a sorted T cell fraction (not recorded which). The sequence was collected from a male donor with ankylosing spondylitis. The chain couples TRBV28 to TRBJ2-7; 9 bases are shared with TRBD1. CDR3 coding DNA: TGTGCCAGCAGTTCAAATCTCCCGGGACAGGGTTGGAACGAGCAGTACTTC. Encoded protein: CASSSNLPGQGWNEQYF. The whole variable domain, remainder taken from reference TRBV28 and TRBJ2-7, is DVKVTQSSRYLVKRTGEKVFLECVQDMDHENMFWYRQDPGLGLRLIYFSYDVKMKEKGDIPEGYSVSREKKERFSLILESASTNQTSMYLCASSSNLPGQGWNEQYFGPGTRLTVT.